Listed here are 30 T cell receptor beta chains from one sample, sequenced in a study of blood T cell repertoires in COVID-19 (TCRdb year 2020). Libraries came from the immunoSEQ multiplex PCR assay. Not all clones reach the TCRdb copy of this immuneACCESS table, which keeps in-frame sequences only. Checked studies attribute under half of the gap to unresolved V genes and leave the rest unexplained. The sample table holds some 300,000 clones, of which around 86% were seen once. The ten most abundant clones make up less than 2% of the sample. The sequenced sample consisted of PBMCs or T cells enriched from blood (not recorded which). These receptors all stem from a woman aged 40 to 50 who had recovered from COVID-19.

For the CDR3, the DNA is TGTGCCAGCAGTGATCGCGGCGGCATGTATTATGGCTACACCTTC. Its translation is CASSDRGGMYYGYTF. J is TRBJ1-2 and V is TRBV25-1; D is ambiguous. Germline V gene sequence: CDR1 MGHDK, CDR2 SYGVNS. CDR3 length equals 15 residues. Trimming removed 3 bases at V and 5 bases at J, with 16 bases between.

The CDR3 DNA is TGTGCCAGCAGTTTGCGCGGGTCTAATCAGCCCCAGCATTTT. Protein product: CASSLRGSNQPQHF. V is TRBV6-5 and J is TRBJ1-5; no firm D call. The germline V and J ends were trimmed by 4 bases and 4 bases, with 11 bases remaining between them. This CDR3 is built from 14 residues. CDR1 and CDR2 from the germline V gene are MNHEY and SVGAGI.

CDR3 loop: CASSSQDSYEQYF. The CDR3 bases are TGTGCCAGCAGTTCTCAGGACAGCTACGAGCAGTACTTC. The chain links TRBV7-6 to TRBJ2-7; maybe TRBD1 (6 bases). The germline V gene encodes CDR1 SGHVS and CDR2 FNYEAQ. The CDR3 extends over 13 amino acids. Trimming pared 6 bases from V and 3 bases from J, leaving 12 bases between.

This chain uses TRBV4-1 with TRBJ1-1; D unresolved. CDR3 size: 13 residues. CDR1 and CDR2 from the germline V gene are MGHRA and YSYEKL. Trimming removed 5 bases at V and 1 base at J, with 8 bases between. CDR3 protein: CASSNRGNTEAFF. In nucleotides, the CDR3 is TGCGCCAGCAGCAACCGCGGGAACACTGAAGCTTTCTTT.

The DNA for the CDR3 is TGTGCCAGCAGCCCGAGAGCGGGGGCGGTTGGAAACACCATATATTTT. Translating gives CASSPRAGAVGNTIYF. V usage is TRBV7-2 and J usage is TRBJ1-3; weak D call: TRBD1 (6 bases). The CDR3 is 16 residues long. The V gene lost 5 bases and the J gene lost 3 bases, with 17 bases spanning the gap. Germline CDR1 is SGHTA and CDR2 is FQGNSA. Full variable domain (rest looked up from reference TRBV7-2 and TRBJ1-3): GAGVSQSPSNKVTEKGKDVELRCDPISGHTALYWYRQSLGQGLEFLIYFQGNSAPDKSGLPSDRFSAERTGGSVSTLTIQRTQQEDSAVYLCASSPRAGAVGNTIYFGEGSWLTVV.

The chain carries TRBV5-1 and TRBJ1-6, with 7 bases identical to TRBD1. Germline-derived CDR1 and CDR2 are SGHRS and YFSETQ. The CDR3 contains 16 residues. Trimming cost V 4 bases and J 5 bases; bases outside gene matches: 9. The CDR3 DNA reads TGCGCCAGCAGCCCCGAGACAGGGCCTAATAATTCACCCCTCCACTTT. Amino acid sequence: CASSPETGPNNSPLHF.

This clone was picked up a small number of times. The chain's CDR3 is CASSRRGVPALASEQYF. The CDR3 DNA reads TGTGCCAGCAGCCGGCGTGGAGTCCCCGCTCTCGCGTCCGAGCAGTACTTC. The V and J genes are TRBV7-9 and TRBJ2-7; no clear D gene. The CDR3 length is 17 residues. V was cut by 5 bases and J by 6 bases, with 26 bases left in between. Germline CDR1 reads SEHNR; CDR2 reads FQNEAQ (reference sequence).

The rearrangement links TRBV3-1 (or the pseudogene TRBV3-2) to TRBJ2-7; possibly TRBD2 for D (6 bases). The CDR3 has 16 residues. V was shortened by 1 base and J by 3 bases, with 16 bases between the two germline ends. CDR1 and CDR2 (germline): LGHDT, YNNKEL (reference sequence). CDR3 in amino acids: CASSQGQLAGVYEQYF. The CDR3 bases are TGTGCCAGCAGCCAAGGTCAACTAGCTGGGGTCTACGAGCAGTACTTC.

This chain joins TRBV9 and TRBJ2-3; D is uncertain. In germline, CDR1 is SGDLS, CDR2 YYNGEE. The CDR3 runs 16 residues. Between the trimmed V and J ends, which lost 0 bases and 2 bases, there was a span of 13 bases. CDR3 sequence reads: CASSVASNSPTDTQYF. As DNA, the CDR3 is TGTGCCAGCAGCGTAGCGTCTAATTCCCCCACAGATACGCAGTATTTT.

The J gene is TRBJ2-1, the V gene TRBV7-9; TRBD1 matches 9 bases. V lost 2 bases and J lost 9; bases outside the gene matches: 11. CDR1 and CDR2 from the germline V gene are SEHNR and FQNEAQ (reference sequence). The CDR3 has 16 amino acids. In DNA, the CDR3 is TGTGCCAGCAGCTTAATCGAGACAGGGGGAATTAGTGAGCAGTTCTTC. This encodes CASSLIETGGISEQFF. The complete variable domain, with remaining parts taken from reference TRBV7-9 and TRBJ2-1, reads DTGVSQNPRHKITKRGQNVTFRCDPISEHNRLYWYRQTLGQGPEFLTYFQNEAQLEKSRLLSDRFSAERPKGSFSTLEIQRTEQGDSAMYLCASSLIETGGISEQFFGPGTRLTVL.

This chain uses TRBV10-3 with TRBJ1-5; D remains unclear. The CDR3 has 15 residues. Trimming shortened V by 4 bases and J by 2 bases, and 12 bases separated the two germline ends. The germline V gene encodes CDR1 ENHRY and CDR2 SYGVKD. This chain's CDR3 is CAISAYKMGNQPQHF. The CDR3 bases are TGTGCCATCAGTGCTTACAAGATGGGCAATCAGCCCCAGCATTTT.

The genes are TRBV19 and TRBJ1-4, with D possibly being TRBD1 (5 bases). V was shortened by 10 bases and J by 7 bases, with 16 bases between the two germline ends. CDR1 is LNHDA, CDR2 SQIVND, per germline (reference sequence). CDR3 length: 13 residues. The CDR3 DNA reads as TGTGCCACCAGAGGGCGCGGGACTGAAAAACTGTTTTTT. It encodes CATRGRGTEKLFF.

The rearrangement uses TRBV5-4 and TRBJ2-7; 13 bases map to TRBD2. V trimming: 7 bases; J trimming: 5 bases; junction bases outside the gene matches: 12. CDR1 is SGHNT and CDR2 is YYREEE in the germline V gene (reference sequence). This CDR3 spans 16 amino acids. Here the CDR3 reads CASGPGGLAGEHEQYF. The CDR3 coding sequence is TGTGCCAGCGGGCCGGGAGGACTAGCGGGAGAACACGAGCAGTACTTC.

The V and J genes are TRBV4-2 and TRBJ2-1; 7 bases are shared with TRBD1. Trimming took 4 bases from V and 6 from J; bases not matched to a gene: 12. The germline gives CDR1 LGHNA, CDR2 YNFKEQ. The length of the CDR3 is 16 residues. Here the CDR3 reads CASSRVNKAGGNEQFF. The CDR3 DNA sequence: TGTGCCAGCAGCCGGGTCAATAAGGCAGGGGGCAATGAGCAGTTCTTC.

This chain connects TRBV5-1 to TRBJ1-2; no reliable D call. Looked up from germline, CDR1 is SGHRS and CDR2 is YFSETQ. Deletions cut 3 bases from V and 2 bases from J, with 11 bases between. The CDR3 spans 14 residues. The CDR3 region has the DNA TGCGCCAGCAGCTCCCTCAGGTTCAACTATGGCTACACCTTC. This gives the protein CASSSLRFNYGYTF.

The J gene is TRBJ1-2, the V gene TRBV18; TRBD1 is a possible D gene (6 bases). V lost 3 bases and J lost 1, with 6 bases in between. Germline V lookup: CDR1 KGHSH, CDR2 LQKENI. CDR3 length: 13 residues. CDR3 residues: CASSPDSNYGYTF. CDR3 coding DNA: TGTGCCAGCTCACCGGACAGTAACTATGGCTACACCTTC.

This clone appeared once. J is TRBJ2-1 and V is TRBV7-9; 7 bases are a match to TRBD2. Trimming removed 5 bases from V and 3 bases from J; junction bases left unmatched: 7. Germline CDR1 is SEHNR and CDR2 is FQNEAQ (reference sequence). This CDR3 spans 15 amino acids. The chain's CDR3 is CASSPVSGNYNEQFF. CDR3 nucleotides: TGTGCCAGCAGCCCGGTGAGCGGGAACTACAATGAGCAGTTCTTC.

CDR3 amino acids: CASSPVPYTDTQYF. CDR3 nucleotides: TGTGCCAGCAGCCCCGTTCCCTACACAGATACGCAGTATTTT. The chain couples TRBV5-4 to TRBJ2-3, with D unclear. The CDR3 has 14 residues. V was trimmed by 4 bases and J by 2 bases, leaving 11 bases between them. Germline CDR1 is SGHNT and CDR2 is YYREEE (reference sequence).

The chain uses TRBV9 and TRBJ1-2; 12 nucleotides line up with TRBD1. This CDR3 contains 15 residues. The ends lost 3 bases at V and 3 bases at J; junction bases unmatched: 3. The germline V gene has CDR1 SGDLS and CDR2 YYNGEE. CDR3 in amino acids: CASSGGQGADYGYTF. The DNA of the CDR3 is TGTGCCAGCAGCGGGGGACAGGGGGCGGACTATGGCTACACCTTC.

This clone was detected only once. The V and J genes are TRBV11-1 and TRBJ1-1, with TRBD1 identical over 9 bases. Per the germline V gene, CDR1 is SGHAT and CDR2 is FQDESV (reference sequence). Losses at the gene ends were 6 bases for V and 1 base for J; bases not matched to a gene: 6. This CDR3 is built from 15 residues. CDR3 DNA sequence: TGTGCCAGCAGAGCCGACAGGGGGTCGAACACTGAAGCTTTCTTT. Protein product: CASRADRGSNTEAFF.

DNA for the CDR3: TGTGCCAGCAGTGAAAATTGGGGCCCCGAAAACACCATATATTTT. Encoded protein: CASSENWGPENTIYF. This chain uses TRBV6-1 with TRBJ1-3; TRBD1 is a possible D gene (5 bases). The CDR3 spans 15 residues. The V end lost 2 bases, the J end lost 6 bases, and 14 bases lay between the germline ends. Looked up from germline, CDR1 is MNHNS and CDR2 is SASEGT.

This clone was found once. The chain is built from TRBV5-1 and TRBJ2-1; 9 bases agree with TRBD2. J lost 8 bases, V lost 0 bases, and 3 bases had no gene match. The CDR3 extends over 14 amino acids. Germline V gene data show CDR1 as SGHRS and CDR2 as YFSETQ. CDR3 bases: TGCGCCAGCAGCTTGGCGGCGGGAGGGGATGAGCAGTTCTTC. It codes for CASSLAAGGDEQFF.

The genes are TRBV23-1 and TRBJ2-7, with TRBD2 as a possible D gene (6 bases). TRBV23-1 is an open reading frame, and its role is uncertain. Trimming stripped 3 bases from V and 2 bases from J, with 14 bases between. CDR3 size: 15 residues. The CDR3 sequence: CASSQGGKDPYEQYF. CDR3 in DNA: TGCGCCAGCAGTCAGGGGGGAAAGGACCCCTACGAGCAGTACTTC.

This clone was seen a few times. V is TRBV5-1 and J is TRBJ1-2; tentative D call: TRBD1 (5 bases). Germline V lookup: CDR1 SGHRS, CDR2 YFSETQ. V was pared by 0 bases and J by 8 bases, with 11 bases between. The CDR3 length is 13 residues. CDR3 sequence: CASSLEGLGGYTF. The CDR3 DNA reads TGCGCCAGCAGCTTGGAGGGGTTAGGAGGCTACACCTTC.

The chain joins TRBV5-1 to TRBJ2-7; no clear D. V gave up 0 bases and J gave up 2 bases, with 9 bases separating them. This CDR3 contains 14 residues. Germline lookup yields CDR1 SGHRS and CDR2 YFSETQ. The CDR3, as DNA: TGCGCCAGCAGCTTGGGTCCCCCTGCCTACGAGCAGTACTTC. This encodes CASSLGPPAYEQYF.

J is TRBJ2-7 and V is TRBV6-5, with 11 positions matching TRBD2. V dropped 5 bases and J dropped 9; count of bases not matched to a gene: 12. Germline lookup yields CDR1 MNHEY and CDR2 SVGAGI. This CDR3 comprises 15 residues. Here the CDR3 reads CASSLQGSGREGQYF. The CDR3 DNA sequence: TGTGCCAGCAGTCTCCAAGGTAGCGGGAGGGAGGGGCAGTACTTC.

The V call is TRBV9, the J call TRBJ2-1, with TRBD2 matching 11 bases. J was trimmed by 7 bases and V by 3 bases; bases with no gene match: 9. CDR3 length equals 16 residues. Germline CDR1 reads SGDLS; CDR2 reads YYNGEE. The CDR3 region has the DNA TGTGCCAGCAGCGCCACCGGGACTAGCGGATATAATGAGCAGTTCTTC. As protein: CASSATGTSGYNEQFF.

The chain uses TRBV30 and TRBJ1-1; a weak D match, TRBD1 (5 bases). CDR3 size: 14 residues. Germline lookup yields CDR1 GTSNPN and CDR2 SVGIG (reference sequence). V was pared by 4 bases and J by 0 bases, with 12 bases between. CDR3 coding DNA: TGTGCCTGGACCTTCAGGGTACTGAACACTGAAGCTTTCTTT. Translating gives CAWTFRVLNTEAFF.

This clone was seen just once. The chain combines TRBV25-1 with TRBJ2-3; 9 nucleotides match TRBD2. Germline values: CDR1 MGHDK, CDR2 SYGVNS. J lost 0 bases, V lost 5 bases, and 3 bases had no gene match. The CDR3 runs 15 residues. The CDR3 reads CASSRLAVSTDTQYF. The CDR3 region has the DNA TGTGCCAGCAGTCGACTAGCGGTTAGCACAGATACGCAGTATTTT.

The chain combines TRBV6-5 with TRBJ2-2; D not resolved. Trimming cost V 6 bases and J 8 bases, with 7 bases left between them. The CDR3 consists of 11 residues. CDR1 is MNHEY, CDR2 SVGAGI, per germline. The CDR3 region is CASSHGGELFF. CDR3 sequence (DNA): TGTGCCAGCAGCCACGGGGGGGAGCTGTTTTTT.